Described below is a single T cell receptor beta chain sequence and its context. Its antigen is as yet unknown. Naive CD4+ T cells were purified with Tregs depleted by CD25. This CDR3 is built from 15 residues. Germline CDR1 SGHTA, CDR2 FQGTGA. V lost 1 base and J lost 2, with 12 bases in between. Whole-study results and caveats: Tumor Tregs overlapped most with tumor, then blood, naive CD4+ cells. In terms of TCR gene usage, tumor memory CD4+ T cells clustered together with blood and lymph node memory CD4+ cells, as well as with lymph node naive CD4+ cells.

Semi-nested PCR with Nested Universal Primer A followed constant-region reverse priming of full-length variable regions. MiXCR was run by TCRdb on the 5' RACE reads, yielding one entry per CDR3 protein. The repertoire holds about 34,000 distinct CDR3 sequences, 26% seen once, with 3.7% in the top ten. The chain combines TRBV7-3 with TRBJ2-7, with D unclear. Sequenced: naive CD4+ T cells sorted from a lymph node. Subset noted: naive CD4+ T cells, CD4+CD45RA+CD25-. The clonotype originates from a female donor with breast cancer. CDR3 protein: CASSLNSGGPYEQYF. The CDR3, as DNA: TGTGCCAGCAGCTTAAATTCGGGTGGGCCCTACGAGCAGTACTTC.